The rows below give T cell receptor beta chains drawn from one sample of a study of cytomegalovirus exposure and HLA in healthy donors. Sequenced by immunoSEQ multiplex PCR; TCRdb stores in-frame clones only, minus some. The data show around 96,000 clones, 64% seen once. The specimen sequenced was PBMCs. These receptors were obtained from a man aged 55 to 69 in good health and CMV-seronegative. The conserved cysteine and the conserved F or W are not part of the CDR3 here. Each record gives: V gene, D gene, J gene, CDR3 length, CDR3 protein. A D gene is named only where the DNA matches it firmly.

V gene: TRBV10-3
D gene: -
J gene: TRBJ1-1
CDR3 length: 12
CDR3 protein: ATGPSFGNTEAF

V gene: TRBV15
D gene: -
J gene: TRBJ1-4
CDR3 length: 14
CDR3 protein: ATSRGYMEANNLLF

V gene: TRBV28
D gene: -
J gene: TRBJ1-1
CDR3 length: 12
CDR3 protein: ASSSRGDDTEAF

V gene: TRBV19
D gene: -
J gene: TRBJ1-5
CDR3 length: 11
CDR3 protein: ASSRDRGQPQH

V gene: TRBV30
D gene: -
J gene: TRBJ1-5
CDR3 length: 15
CDR3 protein: AWLRGKGPISNQPQH

V gene: TRBV4-1
D gene: -
J gene: TRBJ2-7
CDR3 length: 11
CDR3 protein: ASSQQDSYEQY

V gene: TRBV2
D gene: TRBD1
J gene: TRBJ1-1
CDR3 length: 12
CDR3 protein: ASTTQGVNTEAF

V gene: TRBV6-1
D gene: TRBD2
J gene: TRBJ2-7
CDR3 length: 13
CDR3 protein: ASSEDPSGSYEQY

V gene: TRBV18
D gene: -
J gene: TRBJ2-7
CDR3 length: 11
CDR3 protein: ASSPPSSAGQY

V gene: TRBV4-1
D gene: -
J gene: -
CDR3 length: 13
CDR3 protein: ASSQLLQDSYEQY

V gene: TRBV5-1
D gene: -
J gene: TRBJ1-1
CDR3 length: 11
CDR3 protein: ASSLTFSTEAF

V gene: TRBV4-1
D gene: -
J gene: TRBJ2-3
CDR3 length: 12
CDR3 protein: ASSQHYRTDTQY

V gene: TRBV7-8
D gene: TRBD1
J gene: TRBJ2-1
CDR3 length: 13
CDR3 protein: ASSFTGANYNEQF

V gene: TRBV2
D gene: -
J gene: TRBJ2-2
CDR3 length: 12
CDR3 protein: AIKRTENTGELF

V gene: TRBV9
D gene: TRBD1
J gene: TRBJ2-7
CDR3 length: 14
CDR3 protein: ASSQGWGQGLYEQY

V gene: TRBV29-1
D gene: TRBD2
J gene: TRBJ2-1
CDR3 length: 12
CDR3 protein: SASSGGVYNEQF

V gene: TRBV6-5
D gene: TRBD1
J gene: TRBJ2-7
CDR3 length: 13
CDR3 protein: ASSNGQAIPYEQY

V gene: TRBV9
D gene: TRBD2
J gene: TRBJ2-3
CDR3 length: 15
CDR3 protein: ASSVAASGGLTDTQY

V gene: TRBV5-6
D gene: -
J gene: TRBJ2-2
CDR3 length: 14
CDR3 protein: ASSYFAGPNTGELF

V gene: TRBV30
D gene: -
J gene: TRBJ2-2
CDR3 length: 12
CDR3 protein: AWNLGTSTGELF

V gene: TRBV5-5
D gene: -
J gene: TRBJ2-3
CDR3 length: 13
CDR3 protein: ASSLSAGSTDTQY

V gene: TRBV6-6
D gene: -
J gene: TRBJ2-3
CDR3 length: 12
CDR3 protein: ASGAGIGADTQY

V gene: TRBV5-1
D gene: -
J gene: TRBJ1-5
CDR3 length: 12
CDR3 protein: ASSLESGDQPQH

V gene: TRBV5-4
D gene: -
J gene: TRBJ1-1
CDR3 length: 12
CDR3 protein: ASSSPGVRAEAF

V gene: TRBV25-1
D gene: TRBD1
J gene: TRBJ2-7
CDR3 length: 14
CDR3 protein: ASSESTEGTVHEQY

V gene: TRBV9
D gene: -
J gene: TRBJ1-1
CDR3 length: 12
CDR3 protein: ASSTGMMNTEAF

V gene: TRBV9
D gene: -
J gene: TRBJ1-3
CDR3 length: 12
CDR3 protein: ASSVSGSGNTIY

V gene: TRBV5-1
D gene: -
J gene: TRBJ1-4
CDR3 length: 11
CDR3 protein: ASSWGVGEKLF

V gene: TRBV18
D gene: TRBD2
J gene: TRBJ2-2
CDR3 length: 13
CDR3 protein: ASSPPSGGAGELF

V gene: TRBV7-9
D gene: TRBD2
J gene: TRBJ2-1
CDR3 length: 13
CDR3 protein: ASSLDSGTNNEQF

V gene: TRBV20-1
D gene: -
J gene: TRBJ2-7
CDR3 length: 9
CDR3 protein: SARDLFEQY

V gene: TRBV10-3
D gene: TRBD1
J gene: TRBJ1-2
CDR3 length: 13
CDR3 protein: AISEVQGANYGYT

V gene: TRBV11-2
D gene: -
J gene: TRBJ1-2
CDR3 length: 10
CDR3 protein: ASSLDSYGYT

V gene: TRBV11-3
D gene: -
J gene: TRBJ2-6
CDR3 length: 15
CDR3 protein: ASSSEGRNSGANVLT

V gene: TRBV7-9
D gene: -
J gene: TRBJ2-3
CDR3 length: 11
CDR3 protein: ASRDTSTDTQY

V gene: TRBV11-2
D gene: -
J gene: TRBJ1-5
CDR3 length: 16
CDR3 protein: ASSLDPYGKPSNQPQH

V gene: TRBV6-5
D gene: -
J gene: TRBJ2-1
CDR3 length: 12
CDR3 protein: ASRYGIRDNEQF

V gene: TRBV7-9
D gene: -
J gene: TRBJ1-1
CDR3 length: 12
CDR3 protein: ASSFSGANTEAF

V gene: TRBV15
D gene: -
J gene: TRBJ1-1
CDR3 length: 12
CDR3 protein: ATSSEPGLTEAF

V gene: TRBV7-9
D gene: -
J gene: TRBJ1-1
CDR3 length: 12
CDR3 protein: ASSLSGPNTEAF

V gene: TRBV18
D gene: TRBD1
J gene: TRBJ1-4
CDR3 length: 21
CDR3 protein: ASSPSVNRGQPANPQLREKLF

V gene: TRBV11-2
D gene: -
J gene: TRBJ1-4
CDR3 length: 13
CDR3 protein: ASSLLRATNEKLF

V gene: TRBV29-1
D gene: TRBD2
J gene: TRBJ2-5
CDR3 length: 14
CDR3 protein: SVAELAGDNGKTQY

V gene: TRBV7-9
D gene: -
J gene: TRBJ1-2
CDR3 length: 12
CDR3 protein: ASSLAEGIDGYT

V gene: TRBV7-9
D gene: TRBD1
J gene: TRBJ2-2
CDR3 length: 14
CDR3 protein: SSRPYGTGYTGELF

V gene: TRBV25-1
D gene: TRBD2
J gene: TRBJ2-7
CDR3 length: 12
CDR3 protein: ASRDTGTSNEQY

V gene: TRBV6-1
D gene: TRBD2
J gene: TRBJ2-7
CDR3 length: 13
CDR3 protein: ASNLLAGSPYEQY

V gene: TRBV6-4
D gene: TRBD2
J gene: TRBJ2-3
CDR3 length: 14
CDR3 protein: ASSDGTSGGADTQY

V gene: TRBV19
D gene: TRBD1
J gene: TRBJ1-2
CDR3 length: 12
CDR3 protein: ASSFRTGDYGYT

V gene: TRBV19
D gene: -
J gene: TRBJ1-3
CDR3 length: 14
CDR3 protein: ASSPTGQSSGNTIY

V gene: TRBV11-2
D gene: -
J gene: TRBJ2-1
CDR3 length: 13
CDR3 protein: ASSSGNALIDEQF

V gene: TRBV5-1
D gene: -
J gene: TRBJ1-2
CDR3 length: 13
CDR3 protein: ASSPAFGALYGYT

V gene: TRBV5-1
D gene: TRBD1
J gene: TRBJ1-6
CDR3 length: 11
CDR3 protein: ASRDRDNSPLH

V gene: TRBV4-3
D gene: -
J gene: TRBJ1-2
CDR3 length: 14
CDR3 protein: ASSQAVWRLDYGYT